Given below is one T cell receptor beta chain in context. Its antigen is not known. The data stem from a study of T-cell memory formation after mild COVID-19. Overall study: Most TCR clusters belonged to a single donor.

Germline CDR1 reads MNHNY; CDR2 reads SVGAGI (reference sequence). V lost 7 bases and J lost 0, with 12 bases in between. This CDR3 is built from 14 residues. Via MiXCR, TCRdb re-called the 5' RACE reads, giving one row per CDR3 protein. The sample yields some 210,000 distinct CDR3 sequences, about 27% seen once. Study-wide results and caveats: CD4/CD8 balance characterized clones contracting day 15 to 85, and CD4+ skew characterized later expanders. SARS-CoV-2 specificity of second-wave clones peaking day 37 was unconfirmed.

The chain links TRBV6-6 to TRBJ2-5; D unclear. The TCR originated in an adult woman who had mild COVID-19 (a few samples of this study predate the infection). Cell type and time point are not known. Input material: PBMCs or a T cell subset sorted from them (not recorded which). The CDR3 DNA follows: TGTGCCAGCATCCCAGGAACAGACCAAGAGACCCAGTACTTC. It encodes CASIPGTDQETQYF.